This T cell receptor (beta chain) was identified during a study of Ad26.COV2.S vaccination and SARS-CoV-2 variants. This CDR3 spans 13 amino acids. The trim removed 7 bases at V and 6 bases at J, leaving 8 bases unmatched. The germline gives CDR1 ENHRY, CDR2 SYGVKD. Study-level findings and limits: Measurement of non-spike TCR breadth gave similar results in vaccine and placebo recipients. Estimates derived from TCR breadth and depth analyses may have underestimated total T cell responses. Placebo recipients trailed vaccine recipients in spike-specific TCR breadth. After vaccination, substantial breadth of spike-specific CD8+ and CD4+ responses was reported.

Points on this clone: Its cognate antigen is unknown.

The table came from immunoSEQ multiplex PCR; TCRdb's copy has only in-frame clones and leaves some out. The sample yields about 350,000 clones, approximately 90% seen once. The receptor was derived from a human donor who had recovered from COVID-19. The chain uses TRBV10-3 and TRBJ1-1; TRBD1 aligns across 7 bases. This sample comprised peripheral blood, obtained after recovery from COVID-19. The CDR3 DNA follows: TGTGCCATCACGGGAGACCAGGGGGCTGAAGCTTTCTTT. As protein: CAITGDQGAEAFF.